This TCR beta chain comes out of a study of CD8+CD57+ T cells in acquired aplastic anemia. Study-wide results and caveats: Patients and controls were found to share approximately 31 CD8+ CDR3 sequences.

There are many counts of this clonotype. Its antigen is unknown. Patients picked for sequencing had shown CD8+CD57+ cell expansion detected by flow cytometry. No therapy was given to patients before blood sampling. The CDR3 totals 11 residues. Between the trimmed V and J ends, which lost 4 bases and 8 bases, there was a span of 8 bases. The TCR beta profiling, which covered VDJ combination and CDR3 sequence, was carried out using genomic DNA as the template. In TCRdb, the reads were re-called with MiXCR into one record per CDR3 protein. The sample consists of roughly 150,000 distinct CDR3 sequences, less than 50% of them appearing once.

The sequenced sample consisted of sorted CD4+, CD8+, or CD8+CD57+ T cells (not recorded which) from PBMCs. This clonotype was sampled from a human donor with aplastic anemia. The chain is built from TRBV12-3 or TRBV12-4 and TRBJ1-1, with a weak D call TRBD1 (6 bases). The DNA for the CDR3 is TGTGCCAGCAGTTCTGACAGGGAAGCTTTCTTT. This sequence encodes CASSSDREAFF.